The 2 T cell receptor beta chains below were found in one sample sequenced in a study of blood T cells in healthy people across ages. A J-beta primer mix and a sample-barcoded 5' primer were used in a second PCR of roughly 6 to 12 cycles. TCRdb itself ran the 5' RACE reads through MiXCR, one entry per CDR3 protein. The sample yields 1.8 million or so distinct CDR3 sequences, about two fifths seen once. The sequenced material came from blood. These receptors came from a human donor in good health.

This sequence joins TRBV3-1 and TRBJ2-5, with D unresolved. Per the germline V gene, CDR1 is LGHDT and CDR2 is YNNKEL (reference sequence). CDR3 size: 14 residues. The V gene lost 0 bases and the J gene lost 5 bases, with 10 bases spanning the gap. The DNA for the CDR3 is TGTGCCAGCAGCCAAGATCTCTCAATGGAGACCCAGTACTTC. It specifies CASSQDLSMETQYF.

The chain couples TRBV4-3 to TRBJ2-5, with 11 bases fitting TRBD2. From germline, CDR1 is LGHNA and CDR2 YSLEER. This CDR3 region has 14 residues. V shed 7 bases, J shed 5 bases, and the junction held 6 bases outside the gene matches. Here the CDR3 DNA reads TGCGCCAGCAACCTTAGCGGGGGGGACGAGACCCAGTACTTC. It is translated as CASNLSGGDETQYF.